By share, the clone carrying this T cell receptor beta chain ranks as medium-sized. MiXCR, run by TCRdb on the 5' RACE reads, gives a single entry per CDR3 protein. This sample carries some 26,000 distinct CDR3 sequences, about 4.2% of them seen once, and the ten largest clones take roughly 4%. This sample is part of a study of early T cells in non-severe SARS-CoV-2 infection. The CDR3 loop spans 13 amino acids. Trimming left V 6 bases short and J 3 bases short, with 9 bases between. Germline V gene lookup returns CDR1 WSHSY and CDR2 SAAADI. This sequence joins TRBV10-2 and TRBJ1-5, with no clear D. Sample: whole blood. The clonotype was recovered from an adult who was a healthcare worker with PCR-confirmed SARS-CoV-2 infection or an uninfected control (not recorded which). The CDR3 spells CASRDWVNQPQHF. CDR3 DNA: TGCGCCAGCAGAGACTGGGTCAATCAGCCCCAGCATTTT.